This T cell receptor (beta chain) is drawn from a study of T cell repertoires in cytomegalovirus infection. In the study overall: Indications of both CMV infection and matching HLA type were provided by public TCR beta signatures. Study-wide points: In two of eight donors, the top clonotype was HLA-C-restricted CMV-specific. Summed public TCR beta family frequency identified CMV carriers bearing the relevant HLA.

The CDR3 sequence is 12 residues long. The V gene's germline CDR1 is MGHDK and CDR2 SYGVNS. Trimming took 4 bases from V and 6 from J, leaving 9 bases between them. TCRdb reanalysed the reads using MiXCR and keeps one entry per CDR3 protein. The sample contains some 320,000 distinct CDR3 sequences, more than 8% of which appear only once. The table lists this clonotype with many counts. Antigen unknown. This TCR derives from a human donor in good health (CMV status not recorded). Some clones in this sample may be carry-over from other donors' samples. The sequencing sample was made of PBMCs. The chain couples TRBV25-1 to TRBJ1-2; D not resolved. In DNA form, the CDR3 reads TGTGCCAGCAGTGGTACCAAGAATGGCTACACCTTC. Protein sequence: CASSGTKNGYTF.